The rows below give T cell receptor beta chains drawn from one sample of a study of technical replicates of blood from several donors. The method was immunoSEQ multiplex PCR; TCRdb's version includes in-frame clones alone and lacks a portion of them. This table holds over 50,000 clones, 85% to 95% found once. Sequencing used PBMCs. The receptors were gathered from a human donor in good health. Some clones in this sample may be carry-over from other donors' samples. Both conserved end residues are part of each CDR3. Fields, in order: V gene, clone size, D gene, J gene, CDR3 DNA, CDR3 protein. D genes are given only for firm matches. A row's size may be missing; if present it is once, few, many or a size class.

>TRBV6-1|-|-|TRBJ2-5
TGTGCCAGCAGAAAATCCATCGAGACCCAGTACTTC
CASRKSIETQYF
>TRBV20-1|-|-|TRBJ1-2
TGCAGTGCTAGAGATGAGGGAAGCTACACCTTC
CSARDEGSYTF
>TRBV4-3|once|TRBD1|TRBJ1-6
TGCGCCAGCAGCCAAACGGGACAGAAGCATTCACCCCTCCACTTT
CASSQTGQKHSPLHF
>TRBV7-8|-|-|TRBJ1-6
TGTGCCAGCAGCCCGAGGTGGGATTCACCCCTCCACTTT
CASSPRWDSPLHF
>TRBV28|-|TRBD2|TRBJ2-1
TGTGCCAGCAGTACGCGGACTAGCGGATACAATGAGCAGTTCTTC
CASSTRTSGYNEQFF
>TRBV5-5|-|-|TRBJ1-2
TGTGCCAGCAGGGAAGGGGATGGCTACACCTTC
CASREGDGYTF
>TRBV5-1|-|TRBD1|TRBJ2-2
TGCGCCAGCAGCTTGCCAGGGGGTAACACCGGGGAGCTGTTTTTT
CASSLPGGNTGELFF
>TRBV13|-|TRBD2|TRBJ2-1
TGTGCCAGCACCCGAGAGGGGGCGGGAGGGGGTGAGCAGTTCTTC
CASTREGAGGGEQFF
>TRBV27|-|TRBD1|TRBJ1-2
TGTGCCAGCAGTTTCTCCGGGGACAGGGGCTATGGCTACACCTTC
CASSFSGDRGYGYTF
>TRBV7-8|once|TRBD1|TRBJ2-7
TGTGCCAGCAGCTTCAGGGGGAAAATCGAGCAGTACTTC
CASSFRGKIEQYF
>TRBV6-6|once|-|TRBJ2-3
TGTGCCAGCAACCTAGGGTCCTACGGGGACACAGATACGCAGTATTTT
CASNLGSYGDTDTQYF